The 10 T cell receptor beta chains presented below share a single source sample, sequenced in a study of shared clonotypes between healthy human individuals. The protocol was immunoSEQ multiplex PCR, while the TCRdb copy is restricted to in-frame clones and leaves out a portion. The sample includes about 870,000 clones, around 92% of them seen just once. Naive CD8 cells were CD45RO-negative, positively selected for CCR7, excluding terminally differentiated effector memory CD45RA+ cells. The sequenced material came from naive CD8+ T cells sorted from blood. These receptors originate from a man younger than 40 in good health.

V is TRBV6-1 and J is TRBJ1-4; the D gene is possibly TRBD1 (6 bases). There are 20 residues in the CDR3. The germline V gene has CDR1 MNHNS and CDR2 SASEGT. Between the trimmed V and J ends, which lost 2 bases and 7 bases, there was a span of 29 bases. This CDR3 is CASSEIKPTGVFTAGEKLFF. The CDR3 DNA reads as TGTGCCAGCAGTGAAATCAAGCCGACAGGAGTCTTTACAGCGGGTGAAAAACTGTTTTTT.

This clone was counted only a few times. This chain links TRBV27 with TRBJ1-5; D is ambiguous. Germline V gene data show CDR1 as MNHEY and CDR2 as SMNVEV (reference sequence). Trimming shortened V by 2 bases and J by 0 bases, and 8 bases separated the two germline ends. This CDR3 has 15 amino acids. The CDR3 DNA reads TGTGCCAGCAGTTTAATCATGAATAGCAATCAGCCCCAGCATTTT. This encodes CASSLIMNSNQPQHF.

The J gene is TRBJ2-7, the V gene TRBV27; possibly TRBD1 for D (6 bases). In germline, CDR1 is MNHEY, CDR2 SMNVEV (reference sequence). The CDR3 length is 19 residues. Trimming cost V 5 bases and J 2 bases, with 28 bases left between them. CDR3 sequence reads: CASSPYITTEGVSAYEQYF. The CDR3 DNA reads as TGTGCCAGCAGTCCGTATATTACTACAGAGGGGGTAAGTGCCTACGAGCAGTACTTC.

The DNA for the CDR3 is TGTGCCAGTTTGAACTTGAACACCGGGGAGCTGTTTTTT. This gives the protein CASLNLNTGELFF. The chain couples TRBV19 to TRBJ2-2; no clear D. V lost 8 bases and J lost 1, with 8 bases in between. The CDR3 loop spans 13 amino acids. Germline CDR1 and CDR2: LNHDA and SQIVND (reference sequence).

The J gene is TRBJ2-5, the V gene TRBV7-2, with D hard to call. The CDR3 length is 16 residues. Per germline, CDR1 SGHTA and CDR2 FQGNSA. The V and J ends lost 1 base and 0 bases respectively, with 12 bases between them. CDR3 bases: TGTGCCAGCAGCTTAGTACGGCGGACCTACCAAGAGACCCAGTACTTC. Protein sequence: CASSLVRRTYQETQYF.

V and J are TRBV28 and TRBJ1-1; D remains ambiguous. The CDR3 sequence is 14 residues long. From germline, CDR1 is MDHEN and CDR2 SYDVKM. V shed 3 bases and J shed 2 bases, with 10 bases lying between them. The CDR3 is CASSLGRANTEAFF. CDR3 coding DNA: TGTGCCAGCAGTTTGGGTCGGGCCAACACTGAAGCTTTCTTT.

The chain uses TRBV27 and TRBJ1-2; TRBD1 is a possible D gene (5 bases). Germline V lookup: CDR1 MNHEY, CDR2 SMNVEV (reference sequence). CDR3 length: 13 residues. The V end was cut by 6 bases, the J end by 0 bases, with 8 bases between. In nucleotides, the CDR3 is TGTGCCAGCAGCGACAGCCCTAACTATGGCTACACCTTC. The encoded protein is CASSDSPNYGYTF.

The DNA of the CDR3 is TGTGCCAGCAGCTTGGTTACCAGGAAGACTGAAGCTTTCTTT. Translating it yields CASSLVTRKTEAFF. The V and J genes are TRBV5-4 and TRBJ1-1; D gene unclear. This CDR3 region has 14 residues. Per the germline V gene, CDR1 is SGHNT and CDR2 is YYREEE (reference sequence). With 0 bases removed from V and 5 bases from J, the gap between germline ends came to 11 bases.

J is TRBJ2-1 and V is TRBV7-2; the D gene could be TRBD1 or TRBD2 (6 bases each). The CDR3 contains 17 residues. Germline CDR1 reads SGHTA; CDR2 reads FQGNSA. Deletions cut 5 bases from V and 0 bases from J, with 17 bases between. The CDR3 sequence: CASSLWGAESSYNEQFF. Here the CDR3 DNA reads TGTGCCAGCAGCCTATGGGGGGCGGAGAGCTCCTACAATGAGCAGTTCTTC.

This CDR3 reads CASSDAYPGESYEQYF. The DNA of the CDR3 is TGCGCCAGCAGTGATGCGTACCCAGGGGAGTCTTACGAGCAGTACTTC. J is TRBJ2-7 and V is TRBV10-1; TRBD1 is a possible D gene (6 bases). Trimming pared 3 bases from V and 4 bases from J, leaving 19 bases between. Germline V gives CDR1 WNHNN, CDR2 SYGVQD (reference sequence). This CDR3 has 16 residues.